This T cell receptor (beta chain) was profiled in a study of blood T cells in healthy people across ages. Study-level findings and limits: Both naive CD4+ cell counts and diversity were greater in long-lived donors than in aged donors. Reliance upon unsorted PBMCs precluded definitive naive versus antigen-experienced comparison.

Remarks on this clonotype: Its antigen remains unidentified.

Together with a sample-barcoded 5' primer, a J-beta primer mix was included in a second PCR lasting roughly 7 to 11 cycles. TCRdb redid the calling of the 5' RACE reads with MiXCR, one entry per CDR3 protein. The data show 650,000 to 700,000 distinct CDR3 sequences, around 52% seen once. Germline CDR1 reads DFQATT; CDR2 reads SNEGSKA (reference sequence). This CDR3 region has 13 residues. Each sample yielded at least 6.5 million isolated PBMCs. The V and J genes are TRBV20-1 and TRBJ2-1; 11 bases align to TRBD2. The specimen was blood. The source of this sequence is an elderly woman in good health. CDR3 bases: TGCAGCTCGACTAGCGGGATAGACAATGAGCAGTTCTTC. Translated: CSSTSGIDNEQFF.